This T cell receptor beta chain stems from a study of T cell responses to AZD1222 COVID-19 vaccine. V lost 3 bases and J 7 bases, leaving 13 bases between the germline ends. This CDR3 has 14 residues. Looked up from germline, CDR1 is MNHEY and CDR2 is SVGAGI. General observations from the study: Among vaccine-associated CD4 TCRs, coverage spanned spike, with dominance at 160-218 and 743-854. Donors were chiefly white British, with a greater number of females, and clonal diversity was perhaps underestimated.

Assay: immunoSEQ multiplex PCR; the TCRdb copy retains only in-frame clones and omits some. This table holds about 160,000 clones, about 88% found once. Comment on this clone: The antigen remains unidentified. The same CDR3 can be traced to other DNA sequences in this sample.

Sequenced here: peripheral blood, sampled on day 0 of AZD1222 vaccination. The V call is TRBV6-5, the J call TRBJ2-4; D is undetermined. This receptor was identified in an adult in good health. CDR3 protein: CASSYGPATNIQYF. The CDR3 nucleotides are TGTGCCAGCAGTTATGGCCCAGCCACCAACATTCAGTACTTC.